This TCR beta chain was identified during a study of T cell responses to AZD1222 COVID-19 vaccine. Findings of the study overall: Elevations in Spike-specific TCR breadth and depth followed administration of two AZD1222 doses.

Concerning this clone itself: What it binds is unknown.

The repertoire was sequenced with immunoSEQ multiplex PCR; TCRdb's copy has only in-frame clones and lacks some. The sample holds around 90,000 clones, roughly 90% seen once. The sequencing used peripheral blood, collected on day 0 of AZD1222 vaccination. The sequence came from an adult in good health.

CDR3 sequence reads: CASSRNRGGELFF. CDR3 coding DNA: TGTGCCAGCAGTCGAAACCGGGGCGGGGAGCTGTTTTTT. This rearrangement joins TRBV6-2 or TRBV6-3 to TRBJ2-2, with a tentative D call TRBD2 (5 bases). The CDR3 has 13 residues. Germline-derived CDR1 and CDR2 are MNHEY and SVGEGT. Trimming shortened V by 5 bases and J by 7 bases, and 11 bases separated the two germline ends.